The entry below gives a single TCR beta chain sequence along with its context. The source of the sample is a study of control samples from healthy donors and cancer patients. Germline V gene lookup returns CDR1 SGHNT and CDR2 YENEEA. The CDR3 is made up of 14 amino acids. Germline trimming cut 5 bases from V and 7 bases from J; bases unmatched to any gene: 9. Measured with immunoSEQ multiplex PCR; TCRdb has only the in-frame clones, and not every one. The sample holds tens of thousands of clones; about four fifths are singletons and the top ten take 2.5% to 3%. The rearrangement joins TRBV11-3 to TRBJ1-2; 8 bases align to TRBD1. The TCR sequence derives from a woman aged 45 to 65 with lung cancer. The sample consisted of PBMCs. DNA for the CDR3: TGTGCCAGCAGCAGCGGACAGGGCCAGGGTGGCTACACCTTC. This translates into CASSSGQGQGGYTF.